Included here is one T cell receptor (beta chain) sequence, with context. V lost 1 base to trimming and J lost 6 bases, with 7 bases between them. Germline V lookup: CDR1 MGHRA, CDR2 YSYEKL. The CDR3 consists of 14 residues. These data are taken from a study of blood T cell repertoires in COVID-19. Across the whole study: The analysed material was cDNA or gDNA that came from T cells, B-cell-depleted T cells, or PBMCs.

Sequencing used immunoSEQ multiplex PCR; TCRdb keeps in-frame clones, though not all of them. Of 55,000 to 65,000 clones listed, roughly 90% are singletons. The sequence was collected from a man older than 75 in a cohort sampled during active COVID-19. The V and J genes are TRBV4-1 and TRBJ1-6; D not resolved. The specimen sequenced was peripheral blood. The CDR3 bases are TGCGCCAGCAGCCAAGGCCACTCTAATTCACCCCTCCACTTT. Translating gives CASSQGHSNSPLHF.